This T cell receptor (beta chain) was sequenced during a study of shared clonotypes between healthy human individuals. Study observations and caveats: Relative to their counterparts shared across all four donors, non-shared clonotypes exhibited diminished generation probabilities.

This CDR3 is 20 amino acids long. Worth noting for this clone: Its antigen is currently unknown.

A roughly 200 ng quantity of DNA, about 30,000 T cell genomes, went into the sorted-subset replicate PCRs. In the original processing: ImmunoSEQ output lacked quality scores and full-length reads, limiting matched filtering. Only in-frame clones appear in the TCRdb table, and some are missing; sequencing was by immunoSEQ multiplex PCR. V and J calls plus clone size are reproduced from that table; the DNA served to infer D and trimming. The data hold fewer than 1.8 million clones, with approximately 98.5% observed a single time. The specimen sequenced was naive CD4+ T cells sorted from blood. As for subset: CD45RA+ positively selected. The chain links TRBV21-1 to TRBJ2-3; the D call of TRBD2 is as the table states it, not checked on the DNA. TRBV21-1 is a known pseudogene. The source is a man aged 25 to 40 in good health. The CDR3 sequence: CASSKVPPSGRAFSTDTQYF. CDR3 coding DNA: TGTGCCAGCAGCAAAGTTCCTCCCAGCGGGAGGGCGTTTAGCACAGATACGCAGTATTTT.